Included here is one T cell receptor (beta chain) sequence, with context. Sequencing used immunoSEQ multiplex PCR; TCRdb keeps in-frame clones, though not all of them. In the table there are roughly 60,000 clones, approximately 77% of which are singletons. The sample comes from a study of blood T cell repertoires in COVID-19. The CDR3 is 12 amino acids. Per germline, CDR1 MGHDK and CDR2 SYGVNS. With V trimmed by 2 bases and J by 8 bases, 2 bases remained unmatched. This receptor was taken from a human donor in a cohort sampled during active COVID-19. The chain has TRBV25-1 and TRBJ2-7; the match to TRBD2 covers 8 bases. Input material: peripheral blood. The CDR3 loop reads CASSEGGGQQYF. The CDR3 bases are TGTGCCAGCAGTGAAGGCGGGGGGCAGCAGTACTTC.